This T cell receptor beta chain was sequenced in a study of cytomegalovirus exposure and HLA in healthy donors. Germline V gene sequence: CDR1 DFQATT, CDR2 SNEGSKA (reference sequence). V was pared by 4 bases and J by 2 bases, with 4 bases between. This CDR3 is built from 11 residues. The PCR was carried out with 60 Vbeta primers and 13 Jbeta primers. Assay used: immunoSEQ multiplex PCR; TCRdb lists only in-frame clones, some missing. The sample records about 130,000 clones, 80% to 85% being singletons. Sequenced: PBMCs. The receptor was derived from a man younger than 35 in good health and CMV-seronegative. The V call is TRBV20-1, the J call TRBJ2-3; D gene uncertain. CDR3: CSATNTDTQYF. The CDR3 nucleotides read TGCAGTGCTACCAACACAGATACGCAGTATTTT.